The T cell receptor (beta chain) under discussion was sequenced for a study of blood T cell repertoires in COVID-19. The overall study: COVID-19 samples collected from the United States, Italy and Spain covered acute and convalescent phases. From T cells, B-cell-depleted T cells, or PBMCs came the material, which was cDNA or gDNA.

V lost 4 bases, J lost 5 bases, and 12 bases stayed unmatched. The CDR3 has 16 amino acids. CDR1 and CDR2 (germline): SGHTA, FQGNSA. This clone was detected once. Authors' processing steps: Amplification of reference gene primers provided the estimated nucleated cell counts. The protocol was immunoSEQ multiplex PCR, while the TCRdb copy is restricted to in-frame clones and leaves out a portion. V and J calls and clone size are as listed in that table; D and trimming were resolved from the DNA. The sample records approximately 52,000 clones, approximately 91% being singletons. The V gene is TRBV7-2, the J gene TRBJ2-5, with 8 bases matching TRBD2. The sample comprised peripheral blood. This receptor was identified in a middle-aged man with active COVID-19. The DNA of the CDR3 is TGTGCCAGCAGCTATCGGGGGGGCTGGTTCGGGGAGACCCAGTACTTC. The encoded protein is CASSYRGGWFGETQYF. The full variable domain, rest sourced from reference TRBV7-2 and TRBJ2-5, is GAGVSQSPSNKVTEKGKDVELRCDPISGHTALYWYRQSLGQGLEFLIYFQGNSAPDKSGLPSDRFSAERTGGSVSTLTIQRTQQEDSAVYLCASSYRGGWFGETQYFGPGTRLLVL.